This T cell receptor (beta chain) originates from a study of blood T cells in healthy people across ages. Across the whole study: Through template switching, about one barcoded beta molecule was captured per two T cells, as measured in model experiments.

This clonotype was observed a single time. Germline V lookup: CDR1 SGHDN, CDR2 FVKESK. The CDR3 has 15 amino acids. V shed 0 bases and J shed 4 bases, with 10 bases lying between them. PCR was performed a second time for about 6 to 11 cycles using a sample-barcoded 5' primer and a J-beta primer mix. Every sample gave at least 2.5 million paired-end reads containing CDR3. TCRdb re-derived calls from the 5' RACE reads in MiXCR, one entry per CDR3 protein. The table records 500,000 to 600,000 distinct CDR3 sequences, about 26% of them present only once. Total RNA, at least 5 micrograms per sample, came from PBMCs.

The sequenced sample consisted of blood. The chain combines TRBV14 with TRBJ1-3; D might be TRBD1 (6 bases). This sequence originates from a woman aged 70-85 years in good health. CDR3 region: CASSQDFRGGNTIYF. Here the CDR3 DNA reads TGTGCCAGCAGCCAAGATTTCAGGGGAGGAAACACCATATATTTT.